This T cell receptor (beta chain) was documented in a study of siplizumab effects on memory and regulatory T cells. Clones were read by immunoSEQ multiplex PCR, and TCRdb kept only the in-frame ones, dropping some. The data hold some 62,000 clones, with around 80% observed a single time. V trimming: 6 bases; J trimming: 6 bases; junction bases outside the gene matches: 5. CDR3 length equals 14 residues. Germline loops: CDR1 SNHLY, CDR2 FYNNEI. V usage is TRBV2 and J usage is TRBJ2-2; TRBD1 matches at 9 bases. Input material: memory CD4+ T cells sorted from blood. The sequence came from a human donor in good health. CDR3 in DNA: TGTGCCAGCAGCCCACAGGGGGCCTCCGGGGAGCTGTTTTTT. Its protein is CASSPQGASGELFF.